The clone carrying this T cell receptor (beta chain) was picked up many times. This record belongs to a study of T cells in Graves' hyperthyroidism and ophthalmopathy. Trimming took 2 bases from V and 5 from J; bases not matched to a gene: 4. The CDR3 has 14 residues. CDR1 and CDR2 (germline): SGHTA, FQGTGA. RNA transcripts gave rise to amplified TCR beta CDR3 regions. Researchers ran a first-round RT-PCR on the TCR CDR3 using the HTBI primer set. TCRdb ran MiXCR on the multiplex PCR reads and lists one entry per CDR3 protein. The sample lists approximately 430,000 distinct CDR3 sequences, approximately 14% occurring once.

The V and J genes are TRBV7-3 and TRBJ2-5; 8 bases match TRBD2. The sample comprised blood. This sequence originates from a man younger than 30 with Graves' ophthalmopathy. The CDR3 DNA is TGTGCCAGCAGCTTATCGTCGGGAGGGGAGACCCAGTACTTC. Encoded protein: CASSLSSGGETQYF.